Reported below is one TCR beta chain. The entry originates in a study of blood T cell repertoires in COVID-19. Study summary: T cells, B-cell-depleted T cells, or PBMCs supplied cDNA or gDNA.

Assay: immunoSEQ multiplex PCR; the TCRdb copy retains only in-frame clones and omits some. Found here are 100,000 to 150,000 clones, around 90% of them singletons; the top ten hold about 1.5%. There are 15 residues in the CDR3. The germline CDR1 and CDR2 sequences are KGHSH and LQKENI. The ends were cut back, 5 bases at V and 1 base at J, with 14 bases in the middle. This clonotype was sampled from a human donor in a cohort sampled during active COVID-19. The material sequenced was peripheral blood. This sequence joins TRBV18 and TRBJ1-1; D possibly corresponds to TRBD1 (5 bases). CDR3 in amino acids: CASSGLTVSNTEAFF. The CDR3 nucleotides are TGTGCCAGCTCAGGTTTGACAGTCTCGAACACTGAAGCTTTCTTT.